This TCR beta chain is drawn from a study of CXCR3-negative and CXCR3-positive naive CD8 T cells (dated by TCRdb to the late 2010s). About the full investigation: In total, 130 million to 150 million TRB reads were obtained, which works out to roughly 1.5 +/- 0.3 million reads per library. The TRBV-TRBJ cluster analysis covered naive subsets from 5 donors and memory cells from 3 donors. The diversity and physicochemical repertoire analyses included about a dozen donors pooled from two independent experiments. The paper as a whole reports these results and caveats: Compared with CXCR3-negative naive cells, CXCR3-positive naive cells had TRB CDR3s with higher hydrophobicity (lower Kidera factor 4), lower energy, and higher strength and volume indices. Because CXCR3 expression was partially decreased after cryopreservation, freshly isolated PBMCs were used for most assays. Because surface CD5, which has been linked to self-reactivity in mice, was comparable between naive subsets, TCR interaction strength was also inferred from TRB CDR3 physicochemical properties. Repertoire diversity was comparably high in both naive subsets but much lower in memory CD8+ T cells. Naive CXCR3-negative and CXCR3-positive cells from the same donor showed similar TRBV-TRBJ usage, whereas memory cells showed distinct patterns.

For CDR1 and CDR2, the germline V gene lists MNHNS and SASEGT. From the cysteine up to the phenylalanine, the CDR3 has a length of 13 residues. The nucleotide record is missing. For each CD8+ T cell subset, flow sorting was done in triplicate, and about 300,000 cells per subset went directly into RLT lysis buffer. To keep memory contaminants out, a stringent definition of naive CD8+ T cells was applied: CD45RO-CCR7+CD27+CD95-. Peripheral blood mononuclear cells were isolated from buffy coats by standard density gradient centrifugation. A FACSAria III was used to flow-sort naive CXCR3-negative and CXCR3-positive CD8+ T cells. An RNeasy Mini Kit was used to extract total RNA from the sorted cells. The reads were generated on a NextSeq 550. The Human TCR Profiling Kit (MiLaboratory) was used to make UMI-labeled 5' RACE TRB cDNA libraries. cDNA synthesis used the entire amount of extracted RNA, and PCR amplification then used the entire amount of cDNA produced. The libraries were made side by side, with each library going through the same number of PCR cycles. The original pipeline was this. About 50,000 +/- 10,000 unique UMI-labeled TRB cDNA molecules per library were extracted with MIGEC and MiXCR, with at least two reads per UMI required. An average of about 40,000 +/- 10,000 functional in-frame TRB CDR3 nucleotide clonotypes without stop codons was found per library. Diversity metrics, including normalized Shannon-Wiener and Chao1, were computed in VDJtools after downsampling to 5000 UMI-labeled TRB molecules per sample. VDJtools computed clonotype-size-weighted physicochemical properties of the central five CDR3 residues: interaction energy, strength, volume and Kidera factor 4. After the reads were reprocessed by TCRdb, one entry was made per CDR3 protein sequence, with no DNA. The V and J calls here are based on TCRdb, not the publication. The sample's clone listing holds tens of thousands of distinct CDR3 sequences. The ten most abundant clones make up around 1.5% of the sample.

As concerns this clonotype: The specificity of this receptor is unknown.

The sequence joins TRBV6-1 to TRBJ2-3; the TRBD1 assignment by TCRdb is unverifiable without DNA. This clonotype was sampled from a human donor in good health. Some clones in this sample may be carry-over from other donors' samples. The specimen sequenced was naive CXCR3- CD8+ T cells from blood. The cell subset or site label corresponds to: CD45RO-CCR7+CD27+CD95- naive CD8+ T cells lacking CXCR3 (TNR3-). The CDR3 protein is CASSITGYDTQYF.